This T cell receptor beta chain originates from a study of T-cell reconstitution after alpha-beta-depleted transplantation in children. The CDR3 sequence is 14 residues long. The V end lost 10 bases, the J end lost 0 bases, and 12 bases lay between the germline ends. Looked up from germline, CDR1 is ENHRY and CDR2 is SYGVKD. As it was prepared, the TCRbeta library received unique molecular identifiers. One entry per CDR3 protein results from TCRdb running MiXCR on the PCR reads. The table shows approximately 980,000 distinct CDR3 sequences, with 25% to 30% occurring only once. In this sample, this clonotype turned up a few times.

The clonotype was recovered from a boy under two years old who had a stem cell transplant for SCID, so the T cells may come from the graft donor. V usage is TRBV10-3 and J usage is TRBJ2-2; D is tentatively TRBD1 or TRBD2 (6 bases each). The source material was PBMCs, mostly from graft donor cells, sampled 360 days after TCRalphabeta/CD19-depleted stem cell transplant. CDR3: CATGDIANTGELFF. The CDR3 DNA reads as TGTGCCACGGGGGACATCGCGAACACCGGGGAGCTGTTTTTT.